The 30 T cell receptor beta chains given below trace back to one sample, sequenced in a study of technical replicates of blood from a handful of donors. Measured with immunoSEQ multiplex PCR; TCRdb has only the in-frame clones, and not every one. The sample records tens of thousands of clones, 90% to 95% being singletons. Sequenced sample: T cells isolated from PBMCs. The receptors come from a human donor in good health.

The chain uses TRBV6-1 and TRBJ2-5; perhaps TRBD1 as D (5 bases). The CDR3 loop spans 14 amino acids. The V and J ends lost 5 bases and 2 bases respectively, with 12 bases between them. Germline-derived CDR1 and CDR2 are MNHNS and SASEGT. The CDR3: CASSIGQPQETQYF. DNA for the CDR3: TGTGCCAGCAGTATTGGACAACCTCAAGAGACCCAGTACTTC.

This clone came up once. The chain has TRBV27 and TRBJ1-1; the match to TRBD1 covers 7 bases. J gave up 3 bases and V 5 bases, and 3 bases lay outside the gene matches. Germline CDR1 reads MNHEY; CDR2 reads SMNVEV (reference sequence). The CDR3 consists of 13 residues. This chain's CDR3 is CASSPGGYTEAFF. In DNA, the CDR3 is TGTGCCAGCAGTCCAGGGGGTTACACTGAAGCTTTCTTT.

The V and J genes are TRBV5-1 and TRBJ2-2, with 11 bases matching TRBD2. The V and J ends lost 5 bases and 7 bases, in that order; junction bases with no gene match: 7. The CDR3 spans 15 residues. The V gene's germline CDR1 is SGHRS and CDR2 YFSETQ. In nucleotides, the CDR3 is TGCGCCAGCAGAGAGACTAGCGGGAAGGTCGGGGAGCTGTTTTTT. Translated: CASRETSGKVGELFF.

This clone was counted once. The chain uses TRBV7-8 and TRBJ2-1; D is ambiguous. Germline V lookup: CDR1 SGHVS, CDR2 FQNEAQ. Between the trimmed V and J ends, which lost 2 bases and 9 bases, there was a span of 8 bases. The CDR3 covers 12 residues. The CDR3 nucleotides are TGTGCCAGCAGCTTATCCCTCCTTGAGCAGTTCTTC. This encodes CASSLSLLEQFF.

This clone was seen more than once but under ten times. J is TRBJ1-1 and V is TRBV5-6, with D maybe TRBD1 (6 bases). CDR1 SGHDT and CDR2 YYEEEE come from the germline V gene. The CDR3 has 13 amino acids. The V end lost 4 bases, the J end lost 9 bases, and 16 bases lay between the germline ends. The CDR3 protein is CASSTLQGSKAFF. CDR3 coding DNA: TGTGCCAGCAGCACCCTACAGGGTTCTAAAGCTTTCTTT.

The CDR3 coding sequence is TGCAGCGTTTGGAGCTTTGGGGCCGATGAAGCTTTCTTT. Translated: CSVWSFGADEAFF. The chain carries TRBV29-1 and TRBJ1-1; TRBD1 might be the D (5 bases). The V end was cut by 5 bases, the J end by 7 bases, with 17 bases between. The germline gives CDR1 SQVTM, CDR2 ANQGSEA. The CDR3 length is 13 residues.

This chain's CDR3 is CASSPTKNTEAFF. CDR3 bases: TGTGCCAGTAGTCCCACAAAGAACACTGAAGCTTTCTTT. The chain joins TRBV19 to TRBJ1-1, with D unresolved. CDR3 length: 13 residues. Germline V gene data show CDR1 as LNHDA and CDR2 as SQIVND (reference sequence). Trimming removed 5 bases at V and 1 base at J, with 8 bases between. The whole variable domain, filled in from reference TRBV19 and TRBJ1-1, reads DGGITQSPKYLFRKEGQNVTLSCEQNLNHDAMYWYRQDPGQGLRLIYYSQIVNDFQKGDIAEGYSVSREKKESFPLTVTSAQKNPTAFYLCASSPTKNTEAFFGQGTRLTVV.

The V call is TRBV30, the J call TRBJ2-3; the D is unclear. The CDR3 totals 12 residues. Germline values: CDR1 GTSNPN, CDR2 SVGIG (reference sequence). Trimming removed 2 bases from V and 1 base from J, with 4 bases in between. This chain's CDR3 is CAWSTGTDTQYF. The CDR3 DNA follows: TGTGCCTGGAGTACGGGCACAGATACGCAGTATTTT.

The chain links TRBV6-6 to TRBJ2-7, with 9 bases lining up with TRBD1. Unmatched junction bases numbered 5, after V lost 5 bases and J lost 3 bases. The length of the CDR3 is 14 residues. Germline lookup yields CDR1 MNHNY and CDR2 SVGAGI (reference sequence). CDR3 coding DNA: TGTGCCAGCAGTCCCCGGGGACAGGGCTACGAGCAGTACTTC. Its protein product is CASSPRGQGYEQYF.

V usage is TRBV6-1 and J usage is TRBJ1-2; 11 positions agree with TRBD1. CDR3 length equals 15 residues. CDR1 and CDR2 from the germline V gene are MNHNS and SASEGT. Unmatched junction bases numbered 13, after V lost 11 bases and J lost 5 bases. CDR3 in DNA: TGTGCCCTCCAGACCGGGACAGGGGGAAGATATGGCTACACCTTC. Residues: CALQTGTGGRYGYTF.

The chain combines TRBV5-4 with TRBJ2-5; 7 positions agree with TRBD1. After removal of 7 bases from V and 5 bases from J, the junction contained 11 bases not matched to a gene. CDR1 is SGHNT and CDR2 is YYREEE in the germline V gene (reference sequence). CDR3 length: 14 amino acids. The CDR3 nucleotides are TGTGCCAGCGGGGGTAGACAGGGCGAGGAGACCCAGTACTTC. Protein: CASGGRQGEETQYF.

The chain carries TRBV28 and TRBJ2-3; TRBD2 might be the D (6 bases). V lost 3 bases, J lost 3 bases, and 13 bases lay in between. Germline V gene lookup returns CDR1 MDHEN and CDR2 SYDVKM. CDR3 length: 15 residues. Written as DNA, the CDR3 is TGTGCCAGCAGTTTGCTAGCGCTGGTGACAGATACGCAGTATTTT. It yields the protein CASSLLALVTDTQYF.

The chain is built from TRBV18 and TRBJ2-1; 10 positions agree with TRBD2. The CDR3 loop spans 14 amino acids. J was trimmed by 8 bases and V by 7 bases; bases with no gene match: 8. The germline V gene has CDR1 KGHSH and CDR2 LQKENI. The CDR3 loop reads CASLKAGGPYEQFF. For the CDR3, the DNA is TGTGCCAGCTTAAAAGCGGGAGGGCCGTATGAGCAGTTCTTC.

The V gene is TRBV30, the J gene TRBJ2-3, with TRBD2 matching over 8 bases. Germline CDR1 and CDR2: GTSNPN and SVGIG (reference sequence). The CDR3 has 15 residues. The trim removed 0 bases at V and 4 bases at J, leaving 6 bases unmatched. The CDR3 protein is CAWSVSSGWADTQYF. The CDR3 nucleotides are TGTGCCTGGAGTGTCTCTAGCGGGTGGGCAGATACGCAGTATTTT.

The V and J genes are TRBV30 and TRBJ2-1, with TRBD2 identical over 13 bases. Germline V gene data show CDR1 as GTSNPN and CDR2 as SVGIG (reference sequence). With V trimmed by 2 bases and J by 4 bases, 5 bases remained unmatched. The CDR3 is 16 residues long. CDR3 residues: CAWSSGTSGIYNEQFF. CDR3 nucleotide sequence: TGTGCCTGGAGTAGCGGGACTAGCGGGATATACAATGAGCAGTTCTTC.

The V and J genes are TRBV6-6 and TRBJ1-1; TRBD1 is a possible D gene (6 bases). The CDR3 runs 14 residues. Trimming stripped 0 bases from V and 1 base from J, with 6 bases between. Germline CDR1 and CDR2: MNHNY and SVGAGI (reference sequence). The CDR3 protein is CASSYSTGNTEAFF. CDR3 sequence (DNA): TGTGCCAGCAGTTACTCGACAGGGAACACTGAAGCTTTCTTT.

The chain recombines TRBV27 with TRBJ2-7; 8 positions agree with TRBD2. Trimming cost V 0 bases and J 3 bases; bases outside gene matches: 7. The CDR3 sequence is 16 residues long. Germline-derived CDR1 and CDR2 are MNHEY and SMNVEV (reference sequence). This CDR3 is CASSLSRAGGLYEQYF. CDR3 DNA sequence: TGTGCCAGCAGTTTATCGCGGGCGGGAGGCCTCTACGAGCAGTACTTC.

Here the CDR3 reads CASSVTSGSYEQYF. For the CDR3, the DNA is TGCGCCAGCAGTGTTACTAGCGGGTCCTACGAGCAGTACTTC. The J gene is TRBJ2-7, the V gene TRBV5-1; 9 bases fit TRBD2. CDR1 SGHRS and CDR2 YFSETQ come from the germline V gene. The J segment lost 1 base and the V segment lost 5 bases, leaving 4 bases of the junction unmatched. The length of the CDR3 is 14 residues.

The V call is TRBV27, the J call TRBJ2-2; possibly TRBD1 for D (5 bases). This CDR3 contains 16 residues. The germline CDR1 and CDR2 sequences are MNHEY and SMNVEV (reference sequence). V was pared by 2 bases and J by 3 bases, with 13 bases between. This chain's CDR3 is CASSLLPRVDTGELFF. The CDR3 bases are TGTGCCAGCAGTTTACTCCCCAGGGTGGACACCGGGGAGCTGTTTTTT.

The V gene is TRBV6-6, the J gene TRBJ2-7, with D tentatively TRBD1 (6 bases). V was trimmed by 2 bases and J by 2 bases, leaving 13 bases between them. CDR1 MNHNY and CDR2 SVGAGI come from the germline V gene (reference sequence). The CDR3 runs 15 residues. CDR3: CASSYQQQGPYEQYF. The CDR3 coding sequence is TGTGCCAGCAGTTACCAACAACAGGGTCCCTACGAGCAGTACTTC.

V is TRBV5-4 and J is TRBJ1-2, with no clear D. V was pared by 0 bases and J by 5 bases, with 11 bases between. In germline, CDR1 is SGHNT, CDR2 YYREEE (reference sequence). There are 14 residues in the CDR3. The CDR3: CASSLGGIGYGYTF. CDR3 sequence (DNA): TGTGCCAGCAGCTTGGGAGGGATCGGGTATGGCTACACCTTC.

The chain has TRBV6-5 and TRBJ1-1; TRBD1 is a possible D gene (5 bases). With 5 bases removed from V and 3 bases from J, the gap between germline ends came to 16 bases. Germline CDR1 and CDR2: MNHEY and SVGAGI. The CDR3 loop spans 15 amino acids. CDR3 residues: CASSQRRQPDTEAFF. The CDR3 bases are TGTGCCAGCAGTCAACGACGACAGCCGGACACTGAAGCTTTCTTT.

The V and J genes are TRBV6-1 and TRBJ1-1; D is uncertain. Germline CDR1 is MNHNS and CDR2 is SASEGT. With 8 bases removed from V and 5 bases from J, the gap between germline ends came to 9 bases. This CDR3 has 11 residues. CDR3 in DNA: TGTGCCAGCTACTCCGGGACTGAAGCTTTCTTT. It codes for CASYSGTEAFF.

The rearrangement links TRBV4-3 to TRBJ2-1; the D gene could be TRBD1 or TRBD2 (6 bases each). V was trimmed by 5 bases and J by 8 bases, leaving 19 bases between them. The CDR3 contains 15 residues. Germline CDR1 reads LGHNA; CDR2 reads YSLEER. In DNA form, the CDR3 reads TGCGCCAGCAGCGAAGGGAGGATCGCAGGGGATGAGCAGTTCTTC. As protein: CASSEGRIAGDEQFF.

J is TRBJ2-1 and V is TRBV7-3, with 14 bases lining up with TRBD2. The CDR3 sequence is 19 residues long. Losses at the gene ends were 2 bases for V and 7 bases for J; bases not matched to a gene: 13. Germline CDR1 is SGHTA and CDR2 is FQGTGA. CDR3 protein: CASSLRLAGGRARGNEQFF. Written as DNA, the CDR3 is TGTGCCAGCAGCTTACGACTAGCGGGAGGGAGGGCCCGGGGAAATGAGCAGTTCTTC.

The CDR3 DNA follows: TGCAGCGTTGTGGCGGGAGGTTTGGGTTACAATGAGCAGTTCTTC. This sequence encodes CSVVAGGLGYNEQFF. This sequence joins TRBV29-1 and TRBJ2-1; 8 bases map to TRBD2. The length of the CDR3 is 15 residues. Germline assignment: CDR1 SQVTM and CDR2 ANQGSEA. With V trimmed by 4 bases and J by 4 bases, 9 bases remained unmatched.

The chain links TRBV19 to TRBJ1-2; 7 bases line up with TRBD1. In germline, CDR1 is LNHDA, CDR2 SQIVND (reference sequence). The CDR3 has 15 amino acids. The J segment lost 2 bases and the V segment lost 3 bases, leaving 6 bases of the junction unmatched. CDR3 bases: TGTGCCAGTAGTATCTACAGGGGCTTCAACTATGGCTACACCTTC. Translated, it gives CASSIYRGFNYGYTF. The complete variable domain, with remaining parts taken from reference TRBV19 and TRBJ1-2, reads DGGITQSPKYLFRKEGQNVTLSCEQNLNHDAMYWYRQDPGQGLRLIYYSQIVNDFQKGDIAEGYSVSREKKESFPLTVTSAQKNPTAFYLCASSIYRGFNYGYTFGSGTRLTVV.

V gene TRBV29-1 combines with J gene TRBJ2-3, with 12 bases that match TRBD1. V shed 7 bases and J 5 bases; nucleotides not matched to a gene: 7. CDR1 and CDR2 from the germline V gene are SQVTM and ANQGSEA. CDR3 size: 14 residues. CDR3 sequence: CSAMGQGALDTQYF. CDR3 sequence (DNA): TGCAGCGCTATGGGACAGGGGGCATTAGATACGCAGTATTTT.

In DNA, the CDR3 is TGTGCCAGTTCGGAGGGGAACACTGAAGCTTTCTTT. Translation: CASSEGNTEAFF. The chain uses TRBV28 and TRBJ1-1; no clear D. The ends were cut back, 9 bases at V and 1 base at J, with 9 bases in the middle. The CDR3 is made up of 12 amino acids. Germline V gene lookup returns CDR1 MDHEN and CDR2 SYDVKM.

The chain is built from TRBV19 and TRBJ1-1; possible D gene TRBD1, 5 bases. Per germline, CDR1 LNHDA and CDR2 SQIVND (reference sequence). Trimming took off 4 bases at V and 4 bases at J, with 13 bases between the two ends. The CDR3 runs 14 residues. CDR3 DNA sequence: TGTGCCAGTAGTAGCCTCAGGGAAGGCACTGAAGCTTTCTTT. Its protein is CASSSLREGTEAFF.